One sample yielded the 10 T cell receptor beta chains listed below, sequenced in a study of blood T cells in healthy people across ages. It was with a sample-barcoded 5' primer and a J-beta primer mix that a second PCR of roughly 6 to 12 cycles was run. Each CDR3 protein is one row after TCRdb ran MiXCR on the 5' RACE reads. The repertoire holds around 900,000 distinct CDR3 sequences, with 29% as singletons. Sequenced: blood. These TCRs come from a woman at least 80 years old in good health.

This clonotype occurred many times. CDR3 nucleotide sequence: TGCAGTGCTAGAGCGCCCCGGGACCAAGAGACCCAGTACTTC. Translating gives CSARAPRDQETQYF. This chain uses TRBV20-1 with TRBJ2-5, with D uncertain. V was trimmed by 1 base and J by 0 bases, leaving 9 bases between them. The CDR3 extends over 14 amino acids. Germline lookup yields CDR1 DFQATT and CDR2 SNEGSKA (reference sequence).

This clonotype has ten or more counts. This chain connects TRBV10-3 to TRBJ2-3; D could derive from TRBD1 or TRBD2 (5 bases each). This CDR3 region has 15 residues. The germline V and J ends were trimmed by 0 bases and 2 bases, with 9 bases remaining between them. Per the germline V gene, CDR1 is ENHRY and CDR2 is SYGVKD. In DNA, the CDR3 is TGTGCCATCAGTGAGTCGTCGGGACCCACAGATACGCAGTATTTT. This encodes CAISESSGPTDTQYF.

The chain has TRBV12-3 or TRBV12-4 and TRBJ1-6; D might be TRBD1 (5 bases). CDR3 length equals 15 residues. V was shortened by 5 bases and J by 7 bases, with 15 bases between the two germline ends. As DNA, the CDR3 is TGTGCCAGCAGTCGCCCGCTGGGACGAAATTCACCCCTCCACTTT. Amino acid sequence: CASSRPLGRNSPLHF.

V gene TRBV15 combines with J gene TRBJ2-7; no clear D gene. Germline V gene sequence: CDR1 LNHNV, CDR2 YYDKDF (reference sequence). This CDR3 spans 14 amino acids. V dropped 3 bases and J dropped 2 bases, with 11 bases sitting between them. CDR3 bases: TGTGCCACCAGCAGGAGAGTACCCCCCTACGAGCAGTACTTC. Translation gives CATSRRVPPYEQYF.

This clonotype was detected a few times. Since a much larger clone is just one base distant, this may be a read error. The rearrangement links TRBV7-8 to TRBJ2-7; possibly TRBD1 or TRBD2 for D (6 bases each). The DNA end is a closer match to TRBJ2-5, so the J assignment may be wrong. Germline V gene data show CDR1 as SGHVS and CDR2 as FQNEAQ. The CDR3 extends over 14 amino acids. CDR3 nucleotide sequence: TGTGCCAGCAGCCAACGGGGGCACCTCGGGACCCAGTACTTC. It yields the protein CASSQRGHLGTQYF.

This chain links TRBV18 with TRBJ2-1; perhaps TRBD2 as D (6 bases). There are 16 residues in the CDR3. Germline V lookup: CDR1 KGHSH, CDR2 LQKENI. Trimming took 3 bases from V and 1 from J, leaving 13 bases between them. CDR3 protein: CASSPFGGESYNEQFF. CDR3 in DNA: TGTGCCAGCTCACCGTTTGGCGGGGAATCCTACAATGAGCAGTTCTTC.

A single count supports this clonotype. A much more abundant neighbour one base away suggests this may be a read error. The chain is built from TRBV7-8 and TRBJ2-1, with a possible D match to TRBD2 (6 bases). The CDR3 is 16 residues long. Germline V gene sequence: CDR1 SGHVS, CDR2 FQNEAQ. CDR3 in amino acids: CASSLAATRGYNEEFF. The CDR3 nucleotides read TGTGCCAGCAGCTTAGCTGCGACTAGGGGCTACAATGAGGAGTTCTTC.

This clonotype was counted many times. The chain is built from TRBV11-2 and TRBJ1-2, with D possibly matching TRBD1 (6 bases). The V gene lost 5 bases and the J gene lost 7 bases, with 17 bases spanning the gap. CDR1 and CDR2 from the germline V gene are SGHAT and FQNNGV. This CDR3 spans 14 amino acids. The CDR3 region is CASSTRTVQGGYTF. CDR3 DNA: TGTGCCAGCAGCACCCGGACAGTCCAGGGTGGCTACACCTTC.

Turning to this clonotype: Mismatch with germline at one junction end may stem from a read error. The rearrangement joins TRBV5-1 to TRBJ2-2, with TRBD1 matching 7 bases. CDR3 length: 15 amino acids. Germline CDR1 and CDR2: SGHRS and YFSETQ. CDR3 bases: TGCGCCAGCAGCTTGTTACAGGGGATGACCGGGGAGCGGTTTTTT. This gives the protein CASSLLQGMTGERFF.

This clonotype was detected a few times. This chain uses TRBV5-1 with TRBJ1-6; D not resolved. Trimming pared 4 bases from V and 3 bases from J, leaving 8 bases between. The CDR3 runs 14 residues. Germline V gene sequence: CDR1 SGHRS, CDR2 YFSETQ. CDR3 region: CASSKNFYNSPLHF. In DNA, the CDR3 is TGCGCCAGCAGCAAGAACTTCTATAATTCACCCCTCCACTTT.